This T cell receptor (beta chain) was retrieved from a study of blood T cell repertoires in COVID-19. About the study: Italy, Spain and the United States were the sources of the convalescent and acute COVID-19 samples. Sample material is recorded as cDNA or gDNA derived from T cells, B-cell-depleted T cells, or PBMCs.

Germline V gene sequence: CDR1 SNHLY, CDR2 FYNNEI. This CDR3 is built from 15 residues. The V end lost 5 bases, the J end lost 1 base, and 15 bases lay between the germline ends. In the original workflow: Estimation of nucleated cell counts was performed using reference gene primer amplification. Sequencing was performed with immunoSEQ multiplex PCR; in TCRdb, only in-frame clones are kept and a portion is missing. The V and J calls and the clone size are those of that table, but D and trimming were determined from the DNA. The table has 60,000 to 70,000 clones, 70% to 85% seen once. The receptor comes from a woman between 65 and 79 years old with acute or convalescent COVID-19. The sample taken for sequencing was peripheral blood. The chain carries TRBV2 and TRBJ2-7; D may be TRBD1 (6 bases). The CDR3 spells CASSLKGQPSYEQYF. For the CDR3, the DNA is TGTGCCAGCAGTCTCAAGGGACAACCGTCCTACGAGCAGTACTTC.